Listed here are 22 T cell receptor beta chains from one sample, sequenced in a study of metastatic and nonmetastatic thyroid tumors. Ahead of thyroid surgery, no patient had received treatment of any kind. TCRdb reanalyzed the PCR reads via MiXCR. The table lists around 45,000 clones, less than 5% of them singletons. Material for sequencing was blood. Receptor source: a female donor with papillary thyroid cancer or a benign thyroid nodule (not recorded which). Some clones in this sample may be carry-over from other donors' samples.

This clone was recorded many times. The rearrangement uses TRBV3-1 and TRBJ1-3; TRBD1 agrees at 10 bases. Germline-derived CDR1 and CDR2 are LGHDT and YNNKEL (reference sequence). This CDR3 region has 13 residues. Germline trimming cut 3 bases from V and 7 bases from J; bases unmatched to any gene: 0. The CDR3 DNA reads TGTGCCAGCAGCCAGGACAGGGGGAACACCATATATTTT. Translating gives CASSQDRGNTIYF.

In this sample, this clone turned up a few times. With a much larger clone just one base away, this may be a read error. This CDR3 is also generated by other DNA sequences in the sample. This chain connects TRBV27 to TRBJ2-3; D unclear. The CDR3 extends over 13 amino acids. CDR1 and CDR2 (germline): MNHEY, SMNVEV (reference sequence). This chain's CDR3 is CASSLSRPDTQYF. CDR3 nucleotides: TGTGCCAGCAGTTTAAGTCGGCCAGATACTCAGTATTTT.

Ten or more counts support this clone. The rearrangement links TRBV27 to TRBJ2-4; a possible D gene is TRBD2 (6 bases). This CDR3 region has 15 residues. V was shortened by 6 bases and J by 6 bases, with 18 bases between the two germline ends. Germline lookup yields CDR1 MNHEY and CDR2 SMNVEV (reference sequence). The CDR3 DNA reads TGTGCCAGCAGCCGTGGAGGGCCTTCTGGAAACATTCAGTACTTC. It encodes CASSRGGPSGNIQYF.

This clone was seen ten or more times. The V and J genes are TRBV3-1 and TRBJ1-5; D perhaps matches TRBD1 (6 bases). CDR1 is LGHDT and CDR2 is YNNKEL in the germline V gene (reference sequence). Deletions cut 6 bases from V and 9 bases from J, with 18 bases between. The CDR3 extends over 14 amino acids. CDR3 loop: CASSQTHSGAPQHF. Written as DNA, the CDR3 is TGTGCCAGCAGTCAAACTCACTCAGGGGCGCCCCAGCATTTT. Combining the CDR3 with reference TRBV3-1 and TRBJ1-5 gives the whole variable domain DTAVSQTPKYLVTQMGNDKSIKCEQNLGHDTMYWYKQDSKKFLKIMFSYNNKELIINETVPNRFSPKSPDKAHLNLHINSLELGDSAVYFCASSQTHSGAPQHFGDGTRLSIL.

By share, this clone ranks as medium-sized. The chain couples TRBV27 to TRBJ1-2, with 9 bases aligning to TRBD1. The germline CDR1 and CDR2 sequences are MNHEY and SMNVEV (reference sequence). The CDR3 covers 13 residues. The trim removed 8 bases at V and 5 bases at J, leaving 6 bases unmatched. The DNA for the CDR3 is TGTGCCAGCGGGGACAGGGAATCGTATGGCTACACCTTC. Its translation: CASGDRESYGYTF.

The gene calls are TRBV6-5 and TRBJ1-2; 7 bases agree with TRBD1. V shed 1 base, J shed 5 bases, and the junction held 7 bases outside the gene matches. Germline V CDR1 and CDR2: MNHEY, SVGAGI. This CDR3 contains 15 residues. The DNA for the CDR3 is TGTGCCAGCAGTTACTTGGGCGGCAGGGGGTATGGCTACACCTTC. It encodes CASSYLGGRGYGYTF.

In its sample, this clone was seen many times. The chain joins TRBV2 to TRBJ2-7, with TRBD2 as a possible D gene (5 bases). V gave up 3 bases and J gave up 3 bases, with 18 bases separating them. The germline V gene has CDR1 SNHLY and CDR2 FYNNEI. The length of the CDR3 is 16 residues. CDR3 sequence reads: CASSDNRRSSSYEQYF. Written as DNA, the CDR3 is TGTGCCAGCAGTGACAACCGCCGGTCTAGCAGCTACGAGCAGTACTTC.

Turning to this clone: Its ends do not fully match the called genes, so a read error is possible. V usage is TRBV7-3 and J usage is TRBJ2-1; 7 positions match TRBD2. The CDR3 spans 15 residues. The germline V gene encodes CDR1 SGHTA and CDR2 FQGTGA. The CDR3 region has the DNA TGTGCCATCAGCTTAGAGAGTGGGAGGGGTAATGAGCAGTTCTTC. It codes for CAISLESGRGNEQFF. Together with reference TRBV7-3 and TRBJ2-1, the CDR3 gives the full variable domain: GAGVSQTPSNKVTEKGKYVELRCDPISGHTALYWYRQSLGQGPEFLIYFQGTGAADDSGLPNDRFFAVRPEGSVSTLKIQRTERGDSAVYLCAISLESGRGNEQFFGPGTRLTVL.

The table lists this clone with many counts. CDR3 amino acids: CASSLDGSYEQYF. The CDR3 nucleotides read TGTGCCAGCAGCTTGGACGGGTCATACGAGCAGTACTTC. The V call is TRBV5-6, the J call TRBJ2-7; D is unclear. Per the germline V gene, CDR1 is SGHDT and CDR2 is YYEEEE. With 0 bases removed from V and 4 bases from J, the gap between germline ends came to 8 bases. The CDR3 covers 13 residues.

This clone was counted many times. This chain links TRBV3-1 with TRBJ2-3; 8 bases are shared with TRBD2. CDR1 and CDR2 from the germline V gene are LGHDT and YNNKEL (reference sequence). V was pared by 5 bases and J by 6 bases, with 7 bases of the junction left unmatched. CDR3 length equals 14 residues. CDR3 protein: CASSMGTSQDTQYF. CDR3 DNA: TGTGCCAGCAGCATGGGGACTAGTCAGGATACGCAGTATTTT.

This clone was detected ten times or more. This chain uses TRBV30 with TRBJ2-2, with 7 bases identical to TRBD2. V lost 2 bases to trimming and J lost 0 bases; unmatched junction nucleotides: 6. From germline, CDR1 is GTSNPN and CDR2 SVGIG (reference sequence). This CDR3 comprises 16 residues. The CDR3 sequence: CAWSLSGLANTGELFF. The CDR3 DNA is TGTGCCTGGAGTCTCAGCGGACTAGCGAACACCGGGGAGCTGTTTTTT. Full variable domain (remainder filled in from reference TRBV30 and TRBJ2-2): SQTIHQWPATLVQPVGSPLSLECTVEGTSNPNLYWYRQAAGRGLQLLFYSVGIGQISSEVPQNLSASRPQDRQFILSSKKLLLSDSGFYLCAWSLSGLANTGELFFGEGSRLTVL.

This clone has more than one count but fewer than ten. The gene calls are TRBV6-1 and TRBJ2-3; no definite D call. This CDR3 is built from 17 residues. V shed 7 bases and J shed 0 bases, with 20 bases lying between them. Germline lookup yields CDR1 MNHNS and CDR2 SASEGT. The CDR3 reads CASTPLPPRVSTDTQYF. CDR3 in DNA: TGTGCCAGCACCCCACTCCCCCCCCGGGTGAGCACAGATACGCAGTATTTT.

The chain employs TRBV27 and TRBJ1-1; the D is unclear. Germline CDR1 and CDR2: MNHEY and SMNVEV (reference sequence). V was cut by 0 bases and J by 4 bases, with 12 bases left in between. This CDR3 comprises 15 residues. Here the CDR3 reads CASSLSQIMSTEAFF. The CDR3 nucleotides read TGTGCCAGCAGTTTATCCCAAATTATGAGCACTGAAGCTTTCTTT.

This clone turned up a few times. The rearrangement joins TRBV6-5 to TRBJ1-1, with D hard to call. The CDR3 consists of 15 residues. The V gene's germline CDR1 is MNHEY and CDR2 SVGAGI. Trimming removed 2 bases from V and 4 bases from J, with 14 bases in between. The CDR3 is CASSYVSGGSTEAFF. As DNA, the CDR3 is TGTGCCAGCAGTTACGTTTCAGGTGGGAGCACTGAAGCTTTCTTT.

This clone was seen a handful of times. The rearrangement links TRBV6-1 to TRBJ2-5; TRBD1 might be the D (6 bases). The CDR3 length is 13 residues. The V gene's germline CDR1 is MNHNS and CDR2 SASEGT. The V gene lost 7 bases and the J gene lost 5 bases, with 14 bases spanning the gap. DNA for the CDR3: TGTGCCAGCACATGGGGGCAGTGGGAGACCCAGTACTTC. This codes for CASTWGQWETQYF.

Only a few counts were recorded for this clone. V and J are TRBV20-1 and TRBJ2-1, with TRBD2 identical over 9 bases. This CDR3 spans 14 amino acids. Per germline, CDR1 DFQATT and CDR2 SNEGSKA (reference sequence). The junction had 7 bases not matched to a gene; V was cut back by 6 bases and J by 4 bases. Here the CDR3 DNA reads TGCAGTGCCGAACCGACTAGCGGATACAATGAGCAGTTCTTC. Amino acids: CSAEPTSGYNEQFF.

The table lists this clone with many counts. The identical CDR3 is also encoded by other nucleotide sequences in the sample. The CDR3 DNA reads as TGTGCCAGCAGTGGAGGGCTTCCCAAAAACATTCAGTACTTC. It translates to CASSGGLPKNIQYF. V usage is TRBV2 and J usage is TRBJ2-4, with D maybe TRBD2 (5 bases). The germline gives CDR1 SNHLY, CDR2 FYNNEI. CDR3 length: 14 residues. V was shortened by 4 bases and J by 2 bases, with 9 bases between the two germline ends.

This clone has ten or more counts. CDR3 sequence (DNA): TGTGCCTGGAGACTATACAATGAGCAGTTCTTC. Translation: CAWRLYNEQFF. This sequence joins TRBV30 and TRBJ2-1; the D is unclear. V gave up 3 bases and J gave up 4 bases, with 4 bases separating them. The germline V gene has CDR1 GTSNPN and CDR2 SVGIG (reference sequence). The CDR3 totals 11 residues. Based on the CDR3 plus reference TRBV30 and TRBJ2-1, the full variable domain is SQTIHQWPATLVQPVGSPLSLECTVEGTSNPNLYWYRQAAGRGLQLLFYSVGIGQISSEVPQNLSASRPQDRQFILSSKKLLLSDSGFYLCAWRLYNEQFFGPGTRLTVL.

The table lists this clone with many counts. The J gene is TRBJ2-3, the V gene TRBV7-9; D is unclear. The CDR3 covers 15 residues. Per the germline V gene, CDR1 is SEHNR and CDR2 is FQNEAQ (reference sequence). V was trimmed by 1 base and J by 2 bases, leaving 10 bases between them. CDR3 protein: CASSLVPRPTDTQYF. As DNA, the CDR3 is TGTGCCAGCAGCTTAGTTCCCCGGCCCACAGATACGCAGTATTTT.

The rearrangement uses TRBV12-3 or TRBV12-4 and TRBJ1-2, with D tentatively TRBD1 (5 bases). This CDR3 is 12 amino acids long. V lost 1 base and J 11 bases, leaving 11 bases between the germline ends. The CDR3 DNA is TGTGCCAGCAGTTTAGGCTTGACAGCATACACCTTC. It codes for CASSLGLTAYTF.

This clone was seen a few times. One junction end disagrees with the germline gene, perhaps due to a read error. CDR3 DNA sequence: TGTGCCAGCAGCACCGGACAGGTTTCGCGTCACGAGCGGTACTTC. It codes for CASSTGQVSRHERYF. J is TRBJ2-7 and V is TRBV7-2; 7 positions agree with TRBD1. This CDR3 comprises 15 residues. Germline loops: CDR1 SGHTA, CDR2 FQGNSA.

There are many counts of this clone. This rearrangement joins TRBV5-5 to TRBJ1-2; 7 positions agree with TRBD1. Trimming cost V 4 bases and J 2 bases; bases outside gene matches: 2. The CDR3 is 13 residues long. The germline V gene encodes CDR1 SGHKS and CDR2 YYEKEE (reference sequence). Here the CDR3 reads CASSPTGNYGYTF. The CDR3 DNA reads TGTGCCAGCAGCCCGACAGGGAACTATGGCTACACCTTC. Based on the CDR3 plus reference TRBV5-5 and TRBJ1-2, the full variable domain is DAGVTQSPTHLIKTRGQQVTLRCSPISGHKSVSWYQQVLGQGPQFIFQYYEKEERGRGNFPDRFSARQFPNYSSELNVNALLLGDSALYLCASSPTGNYGYTFGSGTRLTVV.